Following are 27 T cell receptor beta chains from one sample sequenced in a study of Ad26.COV2.S vaccination and SARS-CoV-2 variants. Treatment given: around 19 received Ad26.COV2.S at low or high dose, single or two shots; about 5 received placebo; per-sample allocation not given. Day 63 after the first vaccine or placebo injection was the time point for sampling. Measured with immunoSEQ multiplex PCR; TCRdb has only the in-frame clones, and not every one. The sample contains some 400,000 clones, about 89% of which appear only once. This specimen was peripheral blood, taken in a trial of Ad26.COV2.S vaccine versus placebo. These receptors came from a person aged 18-65 years who received the Ad26.COV2.S COVID-19 vaccine or a placebo.

The chain employs TRBV5-1 and TRBJ1-5; TRBD1 might be the D (6 bases). There are 16 residues in the CDR3. V was clipped by 4 bases and J by 2 bases, with 16 bases between them. Germline lookup yields CDR1 SGHRS and CDR2 YFSETQ. The chain's CDR3 is CASSPGHTGGNQPQHF. In DNA, the CDR3 is TGCGCCAGCAGCCCGGGACACACCGGGGGCAATCAGCCCCAGCATTTT.

This sequence joins TRBV9 and TRBJ2-7, with D perhaps matching TRBD2 (6 bases). The CDR3 runs 13 residues. Trimming cost V 4 bases and J 6 bases, with 14 bases left between them. Germline CDR1 reads SGDLS; CDR2 reads YYNGEE. The CDR3 loop reads CASSLEEGGEQYF. In DNA form, the CDR3 reads TGTGCCAGCAGCCTCGAGGAGGGTGGCGAGCAGTACTTC.

On this clone: Germline is not matched at one junction end, which may reflect a read error. This chain uses TRBV27 with TRBJ1-1, with D perhaps TRBD1 (6 bases). Germline CDR1 and CDR2: MNHEY and SMNVEV (reference sequence). This CDR3 has 17 amino acids. The CDR3 reads CASSLFPRGGDRTEAFF. The CDR3 DNA sequence: TGTGCCAGCAGCTTATTCCCCAGGGGAGGGGATAGGACTGAAGCTTTCTTT.

This clone appeared a single time. This sequence joins TRBV27 and TRBJ2-3, with D tentatively TRBD1 (5 bases). V dropped 2 bases and J dropped 2 bases, with 20 bases sitting between them. CDR1 is MNHEY, CDR2 SMNVEV, per germline (reference sequence). CDR3 size: 18 residues. CDR3 amino acids: CASSLTVRALPPTDTQYF. The CDR3 nucleotides are TGTGCCAGCAGTTTAACGGTCAGGGCTCTTCCCCCCACAGATACGCAGTATTTT.

V is TRBV5-1 and J is TRBJ1-4; tentative D call: TRBD1 (5 bases). V was trimmed by 5 bases and J by 4 bases, leaving 15 bases between them. Germline V gene lookup returns CDR1 SGHRS and CDR2 YFSETQ. The CDR3 totals 15 residues. The CDR3 DNA sequence: TGCGCCAGCAGGAACGGACTTAGGGGTAATGAAAAACTGTTTTTT. This sequence encodes CASRNGLRGNEKLFF.

The V call is TRBV10-2, the J call TRBJ2-4; the match to TRBD1 covers 8 bases. With 5 bases clipped from V and 0 bases from J, the junction kept 15 bases outside the gene matches. Germline loops: CDR1 WSHSY, CDR2 SAAADI. The CDR3 length is 19 residues. CDR3 residues: CASSNPGGDHGLAKNIQYF. DNA for the CDR3: TGCGCCAGCAGTAACCCAGGGGGCGACCACGGATTAGCCAAAAACATTCAGTACTTC.

The J gene is TRBJ2-3, the V gene TRBV14; TRBD1 might be the D (6 bases). CDR1 is SGHDN and CDR2 is FVKESK in the germline V gene. Trimming took off 4 bases at V and 1 base at J, with 15 bases between the two ends. The CDR3 length is 16 residues. This chain's CDR3 is CASSPSDRPGTDTQYF. The CDR3, as DNA: TGTGCCAGCAGCCCAAGTGACAGGCCTGGCACAGATACGCAGTATTTT.

The chain has TRBV6-6 and TRBJ2-6, with TRBD1 matching over 7 bases. CDR3 length: 15 residues. V gave up 5 bases and J gave up 1 base; unmatched junction bases: 2. CDR1 MNHNY and CDR2 SVGAGI come from the germline V gene (reference sequence). Written as DNA, the CDR3 is TGTGCCAGCAGTAAACAGGGGTCTGGGGCCAACGTCCTGACTTTC. Amino acid sequence: CASSKQGSGANVLTF.

The gene calls are TRBV18 and TRBJ1-1; possible D gene TRBD1, 6 bases. CDR3 length: 14 amino acids. Per germline, CDR1 KGHSH and CDR2 LQKENI. The V end was cut by 6 bases, the J end by 11 bases, with 22 bases between. CDR3 region: CASSNSNQGHKAFF. The CDR3 bases are TGTGCCAGCTCCAACTCAAACCAGGGACATAAGGCTTTCTTT.

The chain combines TRBV30 with TRBJ2-7; D assignment may be TRBD1 or TRBD2 (5 bases each). CDR1 is GTSNPN, CDR2 SVGIG, per germline (reference sequence). This CDR3 is built from 13 residues. V was clipped by 4 bases and J by 2 bases, with 12 bases between them. The CDR3 loop is CAWNRDPPYEQYF. As DNA, the CDR3 is TGTGCCTGGAACCGGGACCCTCCCTACGAGCAGTACTTC.

The V and J genes are TRBV24-1 and TRBJ1-5; 11 bases match TRBD1. Germline CDR1 is KGHDR and CDR2 is SFDVKD. CDR3 length equals 13 residues. V shed 9 bases and J 7 bases; nucleotides not matched to a gene: 4. The CDR3 protein is CATGTGGGQPQHF. DNA for the CDR3: TGTGCCACCGGGACAGGGGGAGGACAGCCCCAGCATTTT.

This chain joins TRBV7-8 and TRBJ2-7; D is possibly TRBD1 (5 bases). Trimming removed 5 bases at V and 2 bases at J, with 13 bases between. This CDR3 comprises 14 residues. CDR1 is SGHVS and CDR2 is FQNEAQ in the germline V gene. CDR3 DNA sequence: TGTGCCAGCAGCGAAAACACAGGTACCTACGAGCAGTACTTC. It codes for CASSENTGTYEQYF. Combining the CDR3 with reference TRBV7-8 and TRBJ2-7 gives the whole variable domain GAGVSQSPRYKVAKRGQDVALRCDPISGHVSLFWYQQALGQGPEFLTYFQNEAQLDKSGLPSDRFFAERPEGSVSTLKIQRTQQEDSAVYLCASSENTGTYEQYFGPGTRLTVT.

V is TRBV5-1 and J is TRBJ2-3, with D uncertain. CDR1 is SGHRS and CDR2 is YFSETQ in the germline V gene. The CDR3 is 15 amino acids. Trimming removed 5 bases at V and 1 base at J, with 14 bases between. The CDR3 nucleotides are TGCGCCAGCAGGCCTCTGGGGTGGGGCACAGATACGCAGTATTTT. Residues: CASRPLGWGTDTQYF.

The rearrangement links TRBV5-4 to TRBJ2-7, with 7 nucleotides matching TRBD1. CDR1 SGHNT and CDR2 YYREEE come from the germline V gene (reference sequence). CDR3 length: 14 amino acids. Trimming took 4 bases from V and 3 from J; bases not matched to a gene: 7. The CDR3 DNA reads TGTGCCAGCAGCCCGTCGGGACAGAGCTACGAGCAGTACTTC. Translated, it gives CASSPSGQSYEQYF. Full variable domain (rest looked up from reference TRBV5-4 and TRBJ2-7): ETGVTQSPTHLIKTRGQQVTLRCSSQSGHNTVSWYQQALGQGPQFIFQYYREEENGRGNFPPRFSGLQFPNYSSELNVNALELDDSALYLCASSPSGQSYEQYFGPGTRLTVT.

A single count supports this clone. The chain uses TRBV7-3 and TRBJ2-1; D gene unclear. CDR3 size: 13 residues. Trimming removed 5 bases at V and 7 bases at J, with 12 bases between. Germline V gives CDR1 SGHTA, CDR2 FQGTGA. CDR3 nucleotide sequence: TGTGCCAGCAGCCCCCAAACAGCTAATGAGCAGTTCTTC. The encoded protein is CASSPQTANEQFF.

The chain couples TRBV5-1 to TRBJ2-2; 14 nucleotides align to TRBD2. Germline trimming cut 5 bases from V and 3 bases from J; bases unmatched to any gene: 3. This CDR3 has 16 residues. Germline values: CDR1 SGHRS, CDR2 YFSETQ. The CDR3 here is CASRGTSGRYTGELFF. The CDR3, as DNA: TGCGCCAGCAGGGGGACTAGCGGGAGATACACCGGGGAGCTGTTTTTT.

The J gene is TRBJ1-1, the V gene TRBV7-8, with D tentatively TRBD1 (5 bases). With 5 bases removed from V and 2 bases from J, the gap between germline ends came to 18 bases. The CDR3 contains 16 residues. Germline CDR1 SGHVS, CDR2 FQNEAQ. DNA for the CDR3: TGTGCCAGCAGCGAGGGACCGCTACTTGTTAACACTGAAGCTTTCTTT. It specifies CASSEGPLLVNTEAFF. The full variable domain, rest sourced from reference TRBV7-8 and TRBJ1-1, is GAGVSQSPRYKVAKRGQDVALRCDPISGHVSLFWYQQALGQGPEFLTYFQNEAQLDKSGLPSDRFFAERPEGSVSTLKIQRTQQEDSAVYLCASSEGPLLVNTEAFFGQGTRLTVV.

CDR3 protein: CTSNPSGRTYEQYF. CDR3 nucleotide sequence: TGCACCAGCAACCCTAGCGGGAGGACCTACGAGCAGTACTTC. The rearrangement uses TRBV1 and TRBJ2-7; TRBD2, the table's D call, lacks a check against the DNA. TRBV1 is tagged as a pseudogene. The CDR3 spans 14 residues.

The chain has TRBV9 and TRBJ2-1; tentative D call: TRBD2 (6 bases). Per germline, CDR1 SGDLS and CDR2 YYNGEE. Between the trimmed V and J ends, which lost 4 bases and 1 base, there was a span of 24 bases. This CDR3 region has 19 residues. CDR3 DNA sequence: TGTGCCAGCAGCCTCTCCGAGTCGGGGGAAGGGGCATCCTACAATGAGCAGTTCTTC. Protein: CASSLSESGEGASYNEQFF.

The CDR3: CASSLSWEGRGYTF. The CDR3 DNA reads TGTGCCAGCAGCTTATCCTGGGAGGGGCGCGGCTACACCTTC. The V gene is TRBV7-2, the J gene TRBJ1-2; a possible D gene is TRBD1 (5 bases). With 2 bases removed from V and 8 bases from J, the gap between germline ends came to 15 bases. Germline values: CDR1 SGHTA, CDR2 FQGNSA. The CDR3 extends over 14 amino acids.

The table lists this clone with a few counts. The gene calls are TRBV27 and TRBJ1-2, with 7 nucleotides matching TRBD1. Unmatched junction bases numbered 8, after V lost 3 bases and J lost 4 bases. There are 15 residues in the CDR3. CDR1 MNHEY and CDR2 SMNVEV come from the germline V gene (reference sequence). The CDR3 region has the DNA TGTGCCAGCAGTTTGGCGGGACAGCGATCCTATGGCTACACCTTC. Amino acid sequence: CASSLAGQRSYGYTF.

In DNA form, the CDR3 reads TGTGCCAGCAGTCGGAGGGGGGAGGTCTACGAGCAGTACTTC. It encodes CASSRRGEVYEQYF. The chain recombines TRBV6-5 with TRBJ2-7, with D perhaps assigned TRBD1 or TRBD2 (6 bases each). The CDR3 is made up of 14 amino acids. Germline V gene lookup returns CDR1 MNHEY and CDR2 SVGAGI. V was clipped by 5 bases and J by 3 bases, with 14 bases between them.

This chain connects TRBV28 to TRBJ1-5; tentatively, D is TRBD1 (5 bases). This CDR3 is 15 amino acids long. CDR1 is MDHEN and CDR2 is SYDVKM in the germline V gene. V was clipped by 2 bases and J by 4 bases, with 12 bases between them. CDR3 bases: TGTGCCAGCAGTTTAGGGGGAATTGAGAATCAGCCCCAGCATTTT. Translated: CASSLGGIENQPQHF.

The J gene is TRBJ1-5, the V gene TRBV2; 9 bases align to TRBD1. Germline loops: CDR1 SNHLY, CDR2 FYNNEI. The CDR3 spans 15 residues. After removal of 0 bases from V and 8 bases from J, the junction contained 5 bases not matched to a gene. CDR3 residues: CASSEAGTGFKPQHF. The CDR3 region has the DNA TGTGCCAGCAGTGAAGCGGGGACAGGGTTCAAGCCCCAGCATTTT.

The CDR3 coding sequence is TGTGCCAGCAGCTTAGGACTAGCGGGATTGTTTTACAATGAGCAGTTCTTC. It specifies CASSLGLAGLFYNEQFF. This sequence joins TRBV7-8 and TRBJ2-1; 11 bases map to TRBD2. Looked up from germline, CDR1 is SGHVS and CDR2 is FQNEAQ. After removal of 1 base from V and 4 bases from J, the junction contained 6 bases not matched to a gene. The length of the CDR3 is 17 residues.

This rearrangement joins TRBV15 to TRBJ1-1, with a tentative D call TRBD1 (5 bases). Trimming took off 0 bases at V and 4 bases at J, with 9 bases between the two ends. In germline, CDR1 is LNHNV, CDR2 YYDKDF (reference sequence). The CDR3 contains 14 residues. The CDR3 nucleotides read TGTGCCACCAGCAGAGATGCGGGGGGCACTGAAGCTTTCTTT. Its protein is CATSRDAGGTEAFF.

This chain joins TRBV28 and TRBJ1-1; the D is unclear. Looked up from germline, CDR1 is MDHEN and CDR2 is SYDVKM. V was trimmed by 8 bases and J by 5 bases, leaving 12 bases between them. The CDR3 runs 12 residues. The CDR3 is CASGRLGTEAFF. CDR3 bases: TGTGCCAGCGGGAGATTGGGAACTGAAGCTTTCTTT. The variable domain in full, completed from reference TRBV28 and TRBJ1-1, reads DVKVTQSSRYLVKRTGEKVFLECVQDMDHENMFWYRQDPGLGLRLIYFSYDVKMKEKGDIPEGYSVSREKKERFSLILESASTNQTSMYLCASGRLGTEAFFGQGTRLTVV.